This is a list of T cell receptor beta chains from one sample in a study of shared clonotypes between healthy human individuals. Profiled with immunoSEQ multiplex PCR; TCRdb holds only in-frame clones, not every one. Of a few million clones in the sample, about 92% were seen once. The sample consisted of naive CD4+ T cells from PBMCs. These receptors were obtained from a man between 18 and 35 years old in good health. Some clones in this sample may be carry-over from other donors' samples. Both conserved end residues are part of each CDR3. D genes are given only for firm matches. Clone size is shown for a subset of rows, as once, few, many or a class of expanded clone.

cdr3_length | d_call | j_call | v_call | clone_size | cdr3_aa | cdr3_nt
13 | NA | TRBJ1-1 | TRBV7-8 | NA | CASSLGTHTEAFF | TGTGCCAGCAGCTTAGGCACCCATACTGAAGCTTTCTTT
16 | TRBD2 | TRBJ2-7 | TRBV5-1 | NA | CASSAQLAGGPGEQYF | TGCGCCAGCAGCGCGCAACTAGCGGGAGGGCCGGGGGAGCAGTACTTC
13 | NA | TRBJ1-2 | TRBV4-3 | NA | CASSQDLLAGYTF | TGCGCCAGCAGCCAAGATCTCCTGGCCGGCTACACCTTC
15 | NA | TRBJ2-1 | TRBV7-8 | once | CASSFGGFRDNEQFF | TGTGCCAGCAGCTTCGGGGGATTCAGGGACAATGAGCAGTTCTTC
14 | NA | TRBJ2-7 | TRBV27 | NA | CASSRSGQSYEQYF | TGTGCCAGCAGCCGCAGCGGACAGTCTTACGAGCAGTACTTC
15 | TRBD1 | TRBJ2-7 | TRBV6-5 | NA | CASSYSIQGIYEQYF | TGTGCCAGCAGTTACTCTATACAGGGGATCTACGAGCAGTACTTC
14 | NA | TRBJ2-6 | TRBV11-2 | NA | CASGPRTGANVLTF | TGTGCCAGCGGCCCCAGGACTGGGGCCAACGTCCTGACTTTC
18 | NA | TRBJ2-6 | TRBV28 | NA | CASSLHPGGGSGANVLTF | TGTGCCAGCAGTTTACATCCAGGGGGAGGCTCTGGGGCCAACGTCCTGACTTTC
16 | NA | TRBJ2-7 | TRBV5-1 | once | CASSPTGLLSSYEQYF | TGCGCCAGCAGCCCCACGGGACTGTTAAGCTCCTACGAGCAGTACTTC
15 | TRBD2 | TRBJ2-2 | TRBV7-3 | NA | CASSRAGASPGELFF | TGTGCCAGCAGCCGAGCGGGAGCATCCCCCGGGGAGCTGTTTTTT
13 | NA | TRBJ1-2 | TRBV7-2 | once | CASSLDRDYGYTF | TGTGCCAGCAGTCTAGACAGAGACTATGGCTACACCTTC
11 | NA | TRBJ1-2 | TRBV7-2 | NA | CASSLGIGYTF | TGTGCCAGTAGCTTAGGAATTGGCTACACCTTC
14 | TRBD1 | TRBJ1-2 | TRBV28 | NA | CASSPRPGGYGYTF | TGTGCCAGCAGCCCTCGCCCAGGGGGCTATGGCTACACCTTC
13 | NA | TRBJ1-4 | TRBV28 | NA | CASTTRGIEKLFF | TGTGCCAGCACCACGCGAGGTATTGAAAAACTGTTTTTT
16 | NA | TRBJ2-4 | TRBV7-8 | NA | CASSLARTPLGGIQYF | TGTGCCAGCAGCTTAGCGAGGACACCATTAGGGGGCATTCAGTACTTC
18 | TRBD2 | TRBJ2-5 | TRBV5-4 | NA | CASSWDGLAGGLVETQYF | TGTGCCAGCAGCTGGGACGGACTAGCGGGAGGGCTGGTGGAGACCCAGTACTTC
14 | TRBD2 | TRBJ2-5 | TRBV5-1 | NA | CASSSGTGGETQYF | TGCGCCAGCAGCAGCGGGACGGGGGGAGAGACCCAGTACTTC
15 | TRBD1 | TRBJ2-7 | TRBV5-1 | NA | CASSLPDRAVDEQYF | TGCGCCAGCAGCTTGCCGGACAGGGCTGTCGACGAGCAGTACTTC
13 | NA | TRBJ1-1 | TRBV28 | NA | CASKRPGDDEAFF | TGTGCCAGCAAGCGCCCAGGCGACGATGAAGCTTTCTTT
14 | NA | TRBJ2-7 | TRBV11-3 | NA | CASSDGHLVAEQYF | TGTGCCAGCAGCGACGGACACCTAGTCGCCGAGCAGTACTTC
16 | NA | TRBJ2-3 | TRBV19 | NA | CASTPTVVIITDTQYF | TGTGCCAGTACTCCGACAGTCGTTATCATTACAGATACGCAGTATTTT
15 | TRBD1 | TRBJ1-5 | TRBV5-1 | NA | CASSVTGGLGQPQHF | TGCGCCAGCAGCGTGACAGGGGGACTTGGACAGCCCCAGCATTTT
15 | TRBD1 | TRBJ1-4 | TRBV4-3 | NA | CASSQEPDRGEKLFF | TGCGCCAGCAGCCAAGAACCGGACAGGGGTGAAAAACTGTTTTTT
16 | TRBD2 | TRBJ2-2 | TRBV7-6 | NA | CASSLGLAGAAGELFF | TGTGCCAGCAGCTTAGGACTAGCGGGAGCGGCCGGGGAGCTGTTTTTT
14 | NA | TRBJ2-3 | TRBV7-9 | NA | CASSLPIAAATQYF | TGTGCCAGCAGCTTGCCTATAGCGGCAGCTACGCAGTATTTT
15 | NA | TRBJ2-1 | TRBV28 | NA | CASSSPEGVGNEQFF | TGTGCCAGCAGTTCCCCCGAGGGAGTCGGGAATGAGCAGTTCTTC
12 | NA | TRBJ2-7 | TRBV11-2 | NA | CASSLDGYEQYF | TGTGCCAGCAGTCTGGACGGCTACGAGCAGTACTTC
16 | NA | TRBJ2-2 | TRBV28 | NA | CASSLGGILVDGELFF | TGTGCCAGCAGTTTAGGGGGCATATTGGTGGACGGGGAGCTGTTTTTT
13 | TRBD1 | TRBJ2-7 | TRBV19 | NA | CATGQGGAYEQYF | TGTGCCACCGGACAGGGTGGGGCCTACGAGCAGTACTTC
11 | NA | TRBJ2-2 | TRBV7-2 | NA | CASRTWGELFF | TGTGCCAGCAGGACCTGGGGGGAGCTGTTTTTT
15 | TRBD2 | TRBJ2-5 | TRBV30 | NA | CAWKPTGLVQETQYF | TGTGCCTGGAAGCCCACAGGACTAGTCCAAGAGACCCAGTACTTC
13 | NA | TRBJ2-3 | TRBV18 | NA | CASSPPSRDTQYF | TGTGCCAGCTCACCACCTTCACGGGATACGCAGTATTTT
14 | NA | TRBJ1-1 | TRBV11-2 | NA | CASSFRRQNTEAFF | TGTGCCAGCAGCTTTCGGCGGCAGAACACTGAAGCTTTCTTT
14 | NA | TRBJ1-5 | TRBV27 | NA | CASSWGYGNQPQHF | TGTGCCAGCAGTTGGGGGTATGGCAATCAGCCCCAGCATTTT
14 | NA | TRBJ1-5 | TRBV6-1 | NA | CASSEARAFKPQHF | TGTGCCAGCAGTGAAGCACGGGCCTTTAAGCCCCAGCATTTT
15 | TRBD1 | TRBJ1-2 | TRBV27 | NA | CASSGNTGGLGGYTF | TGTGCCAGCAGTGGGAACACAGGGGGCCTCGGGGGCTACACCTTC
12 | NA | TRBJ2-7 | TRBV13 | NA | CASSRTPGGQYF | TGTGCCAGCAGCCGGACTCCTGGGGGGCAGTACTTC
13 | NA | TRBJ2-7 | TRBV4-3 | NA | CASSQDLITGQYF | TGCGCCAGCAGCCAAGATCTTATAACAGGGCAGTACTTC
12 | NA | TRBJ1-4 | TRBV27 | NA | CASSTWDEKLFF | TGTGCCAGTTCGACGTGGGATGAAAAACTGTTTTTT
13 | NA | TRBJ1-2 | TRBV13 | NA | CASSPAGSYGYTF | TGTGCCAGCAGCCCGGCAGGATCCTATGGCTACACCTTC
15 | TRBD2 | TRBJ2-1 | TRBV9 | NA | CASNPTPGLAAEQFF | TGTGCCAGCAACCCGACTCCGGGACTAGCGGCTGAGCAGTTCTTC
18 | TRBD2 | TRBJ2-7 | TRBV4-3 | NA | CASSQRLTSGSGFYEQYF | TGCGCCAGCAGCCAACGGCTTACTAGCGGGAGTGGGTTCTACGAGCAGTACTTC
14 | NA | TRBJ1-1 | TRBV25-1 | NA | CASSDGGTHTEAFF | TGTGCCAGCAGTGACGGGGGGACCCACACTGAAGCTTTCTTT
14 | NA | TRBJ1-1 | TRBV5-5 | NA | CASSPRAANTEAFF | TGTGCCAGCAGCCCCAGAGCGGCTAACACTGAAGCTTTCTTT
15 | TRBD2 | TRBJ2-5 | TRBV7-8 | NA | CASSGASGAQETQYF | TGTGCCAGCAGCGGGGCTAGCGGGGCCCAAGAGACCCAGTACTTC
14 | TRBD1 | TRBJ1-1 | TRBV10-1 | once | CASSGQGANTEAFF | TGCGCCAGCAGTGGACAGGGGGCGAACACTGAAGCTTTCTTT
20 | TRBD1 | TRBJ1-5 | TRBV7-6 | NA | CASSLDAGQDYWGSNQPQHF | TGTGCCAGCAGCCTAGATGCGGGACAGGATTATTGGGGTAGCAATCAGCCCCAGCATTTT
15 | TRBD1 | TRBJ1-1 | TRBV25-1 | NA | CASSESGRGHTEAFF | TGTGCCAGCAGTGAATCGGGCAGGGGGCACACTGAAGCTTTCTTT
17 | TRBD1 | TRBJ2-6 | TRBV11-1 | NA | CASSPEQGAAGANVLTF | TGTGCCAGCAGCCCTGAACAGGGGGCGGCTGGGGCCAACGTCCTGACTTTC
15 | TRBD1 | TRBJ2-7 | TRBV28 | NA | CASSFMPTGFYEQYF | TGTGCCAGCAGTTTTATGCCGACAGGGTTCTACGAGCAGTACTTC
14 | TRBD2 | TRBJ2-7 | TRBV7-2 | NA | CASSSGLAWVEQYF | TGTGCCAGCAGCTCCGGACTAGCATGGGTCGAGCAGTACTTC
17 | TRBD1 | TRBJ1-1 | TRBV11-2 | NA | CASSLGRGDRANTEAFF | TGTGCCAGCAGCTTAGGCAGAGGGGACAGGGCGAACACTGAAGCTTTCTTT
15 | TRBD2 | TRBJ2-3 | TRBV6-5 | NA | CASRLAGGPEDTQYF | TGTGCCAGCAGATTAGCGGGAGGGCCAGAAGATACGCAGTATTTT
15 | TRBD2 | TRBJ2-3 | TRBV28 | NA | CASSLRGGSTDTQYF | TGTGCCAGCAGTTTACGGGGGGGGAGCACAGATACGCAGTATTTT
12 | TRBD1 | TRBJ2-7 | TRBV29-1 | once | CSAGTARYEQYF | TGCAGCGCCGGGACAGCTAGGTACGAGCAGTACTTC